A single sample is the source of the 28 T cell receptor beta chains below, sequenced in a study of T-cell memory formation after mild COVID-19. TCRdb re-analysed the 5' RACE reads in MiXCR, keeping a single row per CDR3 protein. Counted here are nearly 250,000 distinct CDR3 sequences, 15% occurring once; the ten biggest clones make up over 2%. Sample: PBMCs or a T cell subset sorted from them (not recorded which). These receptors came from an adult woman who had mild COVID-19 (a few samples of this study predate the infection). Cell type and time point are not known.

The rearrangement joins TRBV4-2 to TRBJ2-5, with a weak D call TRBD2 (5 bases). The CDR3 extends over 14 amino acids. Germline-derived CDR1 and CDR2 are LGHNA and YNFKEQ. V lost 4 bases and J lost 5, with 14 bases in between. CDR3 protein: CASSPDSALETQYF. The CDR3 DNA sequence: TGTGCCAGCAGCCCGGACTCCGCCCTGGAGACCCAGTACTTC.

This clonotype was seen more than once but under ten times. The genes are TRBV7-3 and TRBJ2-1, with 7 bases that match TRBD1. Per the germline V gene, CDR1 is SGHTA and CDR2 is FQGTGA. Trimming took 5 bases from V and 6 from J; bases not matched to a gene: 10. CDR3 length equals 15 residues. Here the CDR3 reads CASSPAGQVGNEQFF. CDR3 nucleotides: TGTGCCAGCAGCCCGGCTGGACAGGTGGGCAATGAGCAGTTCTTC.

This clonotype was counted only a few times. CDR3 in DNA: TGTGCCAGCAGTGGGACTGCATACCAAGAGACCCAGTACTTC. This encodes CASSGTAYQETQYF. This rearrangement joins TRBV2 to TRBJ2-5; a possible D gene is TRBD2 (5 bases). The CDR3 contains 14 residues. The germline CDR1 and CDR2 sequences are SNHLY and FYNNEI. V dropped 4 bases and J dropped 0 bases, with 9 bases sitting between them.

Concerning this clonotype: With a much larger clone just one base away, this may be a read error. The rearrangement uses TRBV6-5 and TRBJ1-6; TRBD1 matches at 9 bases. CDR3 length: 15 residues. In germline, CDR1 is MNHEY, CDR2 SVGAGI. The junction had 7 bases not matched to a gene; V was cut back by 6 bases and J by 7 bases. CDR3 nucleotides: TGTGCCAGCAGCTACGGGACAGGGTCGAATTCACCCCTCCACTTT. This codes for CASSYGTGSNSPLHF.

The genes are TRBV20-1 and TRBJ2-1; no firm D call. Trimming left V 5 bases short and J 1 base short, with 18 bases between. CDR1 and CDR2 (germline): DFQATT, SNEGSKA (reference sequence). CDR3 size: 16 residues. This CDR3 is CSALPAAVGSYNEQFF. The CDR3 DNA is TGCAGTGCTCTCCCTGCCGCGGTGGGTTCCTACAATGAGCAGTTCTTC.

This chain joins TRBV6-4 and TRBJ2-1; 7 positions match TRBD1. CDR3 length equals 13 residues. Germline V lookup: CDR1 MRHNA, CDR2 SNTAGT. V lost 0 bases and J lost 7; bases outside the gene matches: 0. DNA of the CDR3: TGTGCCAGCAGTGACTCGGACAGGAATGAGCAGTTCTTC. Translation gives CASSDSDRNEQFF.

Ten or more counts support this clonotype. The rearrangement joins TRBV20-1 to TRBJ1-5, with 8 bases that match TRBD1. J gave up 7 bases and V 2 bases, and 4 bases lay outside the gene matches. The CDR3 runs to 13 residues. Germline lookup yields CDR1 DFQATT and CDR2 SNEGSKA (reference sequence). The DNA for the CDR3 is TGCAGTGCTAGAAAAGACAGGGGCCAGCCCCAGCATTTT. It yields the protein CSARKDRGQPQHF.

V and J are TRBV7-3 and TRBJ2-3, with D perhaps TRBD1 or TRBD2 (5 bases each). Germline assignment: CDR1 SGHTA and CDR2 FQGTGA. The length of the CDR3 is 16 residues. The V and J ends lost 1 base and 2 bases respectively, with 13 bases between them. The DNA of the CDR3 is TGTGCCAGCAGCTTAATGGGGGACCCGTACACAGATACGCAGTATTTT. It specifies CASSLMGDPYTDTQYF. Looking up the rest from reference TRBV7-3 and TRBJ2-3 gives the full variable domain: GAGVSQTPSNKVTEKGKYVELRCDPISGHTALYWYRQSLGQGPEFLIYFQGTGAADDSGLPNDRFFAVRPEGSVSTLKIQRTERGDSAVYLCASSLMGDPYTDTQYFGPGTRLTVL.

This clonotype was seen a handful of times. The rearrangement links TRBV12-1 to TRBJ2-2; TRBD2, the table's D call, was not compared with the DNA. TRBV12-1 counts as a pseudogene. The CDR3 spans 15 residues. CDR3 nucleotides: TGTGCCAGCAGCTTTCAGCGGGAGGACACCGGGGAGCTGTTTTTT. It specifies CASSFQREDTGELFF.

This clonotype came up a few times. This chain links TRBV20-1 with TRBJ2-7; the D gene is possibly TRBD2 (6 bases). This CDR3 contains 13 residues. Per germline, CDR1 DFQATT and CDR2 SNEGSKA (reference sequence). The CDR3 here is CSAQPGRTHEQYF. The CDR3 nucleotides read TGCAGCGCCCAACCGGGGAGGACCCACGAGCAGTACTTC.

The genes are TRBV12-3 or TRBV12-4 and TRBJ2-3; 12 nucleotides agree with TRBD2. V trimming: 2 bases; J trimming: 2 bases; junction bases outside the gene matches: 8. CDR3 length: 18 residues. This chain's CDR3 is CASSLTSGGPGYTDTQYF. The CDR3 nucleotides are TGTGCCAGCAGTTTAACTAGCGGGGGGCCTGGGTACACAGATACGCAGTATTTT.

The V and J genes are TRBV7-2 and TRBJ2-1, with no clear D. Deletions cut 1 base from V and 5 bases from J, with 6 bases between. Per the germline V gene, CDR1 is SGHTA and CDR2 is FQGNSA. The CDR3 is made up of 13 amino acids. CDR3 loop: CASSLGPNNEQFF. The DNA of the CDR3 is TGTGCCAGCAGCTTAGGGCCGAACAATGAGCAGTTCTTC.

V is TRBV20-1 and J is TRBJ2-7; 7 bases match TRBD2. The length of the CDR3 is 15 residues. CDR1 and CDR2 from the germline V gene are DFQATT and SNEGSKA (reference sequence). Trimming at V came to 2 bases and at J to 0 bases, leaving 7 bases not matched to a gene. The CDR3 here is CSARSGRGSSYEQYF. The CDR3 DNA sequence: TGCAGTGCTAGAAGTGGTCGCGGGAGCTCCTACGAGCAGTACTTC.

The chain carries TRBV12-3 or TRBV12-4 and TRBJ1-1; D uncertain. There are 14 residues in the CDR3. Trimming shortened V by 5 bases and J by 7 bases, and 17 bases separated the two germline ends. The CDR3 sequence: CASSPPRGVLEAFF. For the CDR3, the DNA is TGTGCCAGCAGTCCACCCCGAGGCGTACTTGAAGCTTTCTTT.

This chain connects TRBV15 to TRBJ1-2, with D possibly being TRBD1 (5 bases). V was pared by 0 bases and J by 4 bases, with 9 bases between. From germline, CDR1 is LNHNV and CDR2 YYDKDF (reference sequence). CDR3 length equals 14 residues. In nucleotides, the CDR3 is TGTGCCACCAGCAGAGAAAGGGGCAGCTATGGCTACACCTTC. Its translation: CATSRERGSYGYTF.

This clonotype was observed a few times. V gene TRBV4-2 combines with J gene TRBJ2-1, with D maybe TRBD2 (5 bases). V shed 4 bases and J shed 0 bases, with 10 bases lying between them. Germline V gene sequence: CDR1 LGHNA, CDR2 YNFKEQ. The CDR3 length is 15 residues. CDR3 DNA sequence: TGTGCCAGCAGCCCCGAGCGGAGCTCCTACAATGAGCAGTTCTTC. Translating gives CASSPERSSYNEQFF.

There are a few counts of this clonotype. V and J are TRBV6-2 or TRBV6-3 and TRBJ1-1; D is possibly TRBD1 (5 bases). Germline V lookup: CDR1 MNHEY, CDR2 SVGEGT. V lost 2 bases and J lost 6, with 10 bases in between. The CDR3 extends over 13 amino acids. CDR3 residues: CASSYAVGAEAFF. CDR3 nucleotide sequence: TGTGCCAGCAGTTACGCCGTGGGGGCTGAAGCTTTCTTT.

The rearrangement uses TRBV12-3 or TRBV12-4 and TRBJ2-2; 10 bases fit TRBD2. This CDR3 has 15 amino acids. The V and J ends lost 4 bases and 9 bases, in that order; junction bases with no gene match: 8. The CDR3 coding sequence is TGTGCCAGCAGTTGGGGTATAGCGGGAGGCCGGGAGCTGTTTTTT. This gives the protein CASSWGIAGGRELFF.

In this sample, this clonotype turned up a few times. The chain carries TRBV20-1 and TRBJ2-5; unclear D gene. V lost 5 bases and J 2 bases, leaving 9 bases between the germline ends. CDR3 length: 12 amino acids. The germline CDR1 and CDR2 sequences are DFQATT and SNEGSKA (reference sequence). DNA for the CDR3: TGCAGTGCTCTACAAATACAAGAGACCCAGTACTTC. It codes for CSALQIQETQYF.

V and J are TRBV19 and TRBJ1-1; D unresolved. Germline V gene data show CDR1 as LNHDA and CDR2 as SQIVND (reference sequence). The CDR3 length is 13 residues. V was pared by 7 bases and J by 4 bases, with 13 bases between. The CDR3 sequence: CASTSTWGTEAFF. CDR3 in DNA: TGTGCCAGTACCTCTACCTGGGGCACTGAAGCTTTCTTT.

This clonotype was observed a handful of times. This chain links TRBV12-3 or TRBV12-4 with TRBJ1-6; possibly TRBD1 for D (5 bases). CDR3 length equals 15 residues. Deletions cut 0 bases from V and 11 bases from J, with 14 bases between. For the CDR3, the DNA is TGTGCCAGCAGTTTAGCGCGGGACCGGAGAACACCCCTCCACTTT. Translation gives CASSLARDRRTPLHF.

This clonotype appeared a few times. The CDR3 is CASSWDSTFIMNTQYF. Written as DNA, the CDR3 is TGTGCCAGCAGCTGGGACAGCACCTTCATAATGAATACGCAGTATTTT. The V and J genes are TRBV7-9 and TRBJ2-3, with TRBD1 matching 7 bases. This CDR3 contains 16 residues. CDR1 and CDR2 (germline): SEHNR, FQNEAQ (reference sequence). Losses at the gene ends were 4 bases for V and 7 bases for J; bases not matched to a gene: 14.

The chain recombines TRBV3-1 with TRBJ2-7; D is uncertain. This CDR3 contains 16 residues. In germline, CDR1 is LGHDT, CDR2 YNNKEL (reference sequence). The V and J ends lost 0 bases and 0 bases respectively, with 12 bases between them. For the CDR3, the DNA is TGTGCCAGCAGCCAAGATCCGGCAGGTCCCTCCTACGAGCAGTACTTC. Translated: CASSQDPAGPSYEQYF.

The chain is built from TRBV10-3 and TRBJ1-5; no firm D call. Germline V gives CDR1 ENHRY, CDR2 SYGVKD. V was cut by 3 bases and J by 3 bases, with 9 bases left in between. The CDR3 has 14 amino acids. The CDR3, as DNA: TGTGCCATCAGTGAATCGGCAGTCAATCAGCCCCAGCATTTT. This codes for CAISESAVNQPQHF.

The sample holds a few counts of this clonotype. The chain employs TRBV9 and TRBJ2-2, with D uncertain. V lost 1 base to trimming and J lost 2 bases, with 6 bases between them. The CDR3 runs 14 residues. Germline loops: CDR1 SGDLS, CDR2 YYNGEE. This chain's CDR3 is CASSVSPNTGELFF. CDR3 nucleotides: TGTGCCAGCAGCGTATCCCCCAACACCGGGGAGCTGTTTTTT.

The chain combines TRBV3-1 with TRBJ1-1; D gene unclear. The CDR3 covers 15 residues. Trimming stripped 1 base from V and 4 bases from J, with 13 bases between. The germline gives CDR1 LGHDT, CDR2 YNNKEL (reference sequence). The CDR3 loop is CASSQGAGIGTEAFF. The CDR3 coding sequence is TGTGCCAGCAGCCAAGGGGCGGGAATAGGCACTGAAGCTTTCTTT.

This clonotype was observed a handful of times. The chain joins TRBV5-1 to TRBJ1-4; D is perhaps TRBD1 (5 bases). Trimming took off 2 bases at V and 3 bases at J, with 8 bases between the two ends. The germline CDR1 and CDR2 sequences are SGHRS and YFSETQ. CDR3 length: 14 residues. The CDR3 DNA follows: TGCGCCAGCAGCTTTTCAGGGCCTAATGAAAAACTGTTTTTT. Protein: CASSFSGPNEKLFF.

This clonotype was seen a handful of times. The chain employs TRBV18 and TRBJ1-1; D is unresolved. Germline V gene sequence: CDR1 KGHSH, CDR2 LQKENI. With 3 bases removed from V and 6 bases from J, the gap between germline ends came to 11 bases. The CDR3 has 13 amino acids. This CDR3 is CASSPVARSEAFF. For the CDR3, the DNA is TGTGCCAGCTCACCCGTGGCGCGCTCTGAAGCTTTCTTT.